One and the same sample provided the 19 T cell receptor beta chains below, sequenced in a study of blood T cells in healthy people across ages. Next came a second PCR, run for about 6 to 12 cycles, which used a sample-barcoded 5' primer along with a J-beta primer mix. MiXCR, run by TCRdb on the 5' RACE reads, gives a single entry per CDR3 protein. The repertoire holds about 720,000 distinct CDR3 sequences, with approximately 22% as singletons. Sequencing used blood. All receptors come from a man between 65 and 80 years old in good health.

A few counts support this clonotype. The rearrangement links TRBV4-2 to TRBJ2-5, with D perhaps assigned TRBD1 or TRBD2 (5 bases each). Germline loops: CDR1 LGHNA, CDR2 YNFKEQ. With 0 bases removed from V and 7 bases from J, the gap between germline ends came to 18 bases. This CDR3 region has 16 residues. Here the CDR3 reads CASSQEGPGPLGTQYF. The CDR3 DNA sequence: TGTGCCAGCAGCCAAGAGGGACCGGGACCTTTAGGGACCCAGTACTTC.

The chain has TRBV20-1 and TRBJ2-1; D perhaps matches TRBD2 (6 bases). Trimming stripped 7 bases from V and 6 bases from J, with 19 bases between. CDR3 length: 14 residues. The germline V gene has CDR1 DFQATT and CDR2 SNEGSKA (reference sequence). As DNA, the CDR3 is TGCAGTGGCCAGTGGCGGGGCGTCTTCAATGAGCAGTTCTTC. This gives the protein CSGQWRGVFNEQFF.

The CDR3 nucleotides are TGTGCCAGCTCGGACAGGCAGTCCAATCAGCCCCAGCATTTT. It specifies CASSDRQSNQPQHF. This chain uses TRBV18 with TRBJ1-5, with 7 bases identical to TRBD1. V gave up 6 bases and J gave up 3 bases; unmatched junction bases: 5. Germline-derived CDR1 and CDR2 are KGHSH and LQKENI. The CDR3 has 14 residues.

The chain employs TRBV7-2 and TRBJ2-3, with D unclear. Trimming took 3 bases from V and 3 from J, leaving 13 bases between them. Germline CDR1 SGHTA, CDR2 FQGNSA. CDR3 length equals 15 residues. DNA of the CDR3: TGTGCCAGCAGCTTGTACGGGCGTATTACAGATACGCAGTATTTT. This encodes CASSLYGRITDTQYF.

The chain recombines TRBV29-1 with TRBJ2-5; 11 bases fit TRBD2. This CDR3 is built from 15 residues. V shed 4 bases and J 4 bases; nucleotides not matched to a gene: 8. Germline CDR1 SQVTM, CDR2 ANQGSEA. The CDR3 is CSVGRTSGSGETQYF. CDR3 nucleotides: TGCAGCGTTGGACGCACTAGCGGGAGTGGAGAGACCCAGTACTTC.

At least ten counts were recorded for this clonotype. V and J are TRBV7-9 and TRBJ1-4; D is undetermined. Deletions cut 6 bases from V and 7 bases from J, with 15 bases between. The CDR3 length is 14 residues. Germline CDR1 reads SEHNR; CDR2 reads FQNEAQ (reference sequence). The chain's CDR3 is CASSLSGSGEKLFF. In DNA form, the CDR3 reads TGTGCCAGCAGTTTATCGGGGTCGGGTGAAAAACTGTTTTTT.

In its sample, this clonotype was seen a few times. This chain links TRBV9 with TRBJ2-3, with D possibly matching TRBD1 (5 bases). The CDR3 length is 15 residues. The germline V gene encodes CDR1 SGDLS and CDR2 YYNGEE. V lost 4 bases, J lost 5 bases, and 17 bases lay in between. In DNA, the CDR3 is TGTGCCAGCAGCCCGCGGCAGGGTACGGGAGATACGCAGTATTTT. Protein sequence: CASSPRQGTGDTQYF.

A few counts support this clonotype. The chain combines TRBV3-1 with TRBJ2-6; D call uncertain. V lost 8 bases and J lost 0, with 8 bases in between. CDR3 length equals 14 residues. Looked up from germline, CDR1 is LGHDT and CDR2 is YNNKEL (reference sequence). CDR3 sequence reads: CASVQNSGANVLTF. CDR3 sequence (DNA): TGTGCCAGCGTCCAGAACTCTGGGGCCAACGTCCTGACTTTC.

CDR3 sequence: CASSSRQGPMNTEAFF. The CDR3 DNA follows: TGTGCCAGCAGCTCAAGACAGGGGCCTATGAACACTGAAGCTTTCTTT. The chain uses TRBV7-2 and TRBJ1-1; 8 bases are shared with TRBD1. CDR3 length: 16 residues. Losses at the gene ends were 4 bases for V and 0 bases for J; bases not matched to a gene: 7. In germline, CDR1 is SGHTA, CDR2 FQGNSA.

V gene TRBV7-8 combines with J gene TRBJ2-1; no clear D gene. Germline V gene sequence: CDR1 SGHVS, CDR2 FQNEAQ. The CDR3 loop spans 15 amino acids. V lost 5 bases to trimming and J lost 4 bases, with 15 bases between them. The CDR3 sequence is CASSDAPTDYNEQFF. Written as DNA, the CDR3 is TGTGCCAGCAGCGACGCCCCGACTGATTACAATGAGCAGTTCTTC.

This clonotype came up many times. V gene TRBV5-1 combines with J gene TRBJ2-1, with 11 bases identical to TRBD2. Germline V gives CDR1 SGHRS, CDR2 YFSETQ. This CDR3 comprises 17 residues. V lost 4 bases, J lost 0 bases, and 6 bases stayed unmatched. The CDR3 spells CASSPGLAEISYNEQFF. CDR3 nucleotides: TGCGCCAGCAGCCCGGGACTAGCGGAAATCTCCTACAATGAGCAGTTCTTC.

This clonotype was observed a few times. The chain combines TRBV9 with TRBJ1-4; D gene uncertain. Germline CDR1 SGDLS, CDR2 YYNGEE. V was clipped by 0 bases and J by 4 bases, with 7 bases between them. The CDR3 loop spans 14 amino acids. The CDR3 nucleotides are TGTGCCAGCAGCGTAGGGGCAGTTAATGAAAAACTGTTTTTT. Amino acid sequence: CASSVGAVNEKLFF.

CDR3 protein: CASSYWGPYNEQFF. The CDR3 coding sequence is TGTGCCAGCAGTTACTGGGGGCCCTACAATGAGCAGTTCTTC. The genes are TRBV6-5 and TRBJ2-1; D may be TRBD1 (6 bases). The V and J ends lost 1 base and 2 bases respectively, with 6 bases between them. CDR1 MNHEY and CDR2 SVGAGI come from the germline V gene. The CDR3 is 14 residues long.

This chain uses TRBV12-3 or TRBV12-4 with TRBJ2-1, with D possibly TRBD1 on 6 matching bases. The CDR3 has 13 residues. V shed 6 bases and J shed 8 bases, with 14 bases lying between them. DNA for the CDR3: TGTGCCAGCAGCCTTGGAGAGGGGGATGAGCAGTTCTTC. Its protein is CASSLGEGDEQFF.

The chain uses TRBV12-3 or TRBV12-4 and TRBJ2-1; D is perhaps TRBD1 (6 bases). V was clipped by 6 bases and J by 6 bases, with 18 bases between them. The CDR3 has 15 residues. Here the CDR3 DNA reads TGTGCCAGCAGCTCCCTTCTACAGGGCGCCAATGAGCAGTTCTTC. Its translation is CASSSLLQGANEQFF.

This clonotype has only a few counts. The V and J genes are TRBV7-2 and TRBJ1-4; possibly TRBD1 for D (5 bases). This CDR3 is built from 16 residues. The germline CDR1 and CDR2 sequences are SGHTA and FQGNSA. Trimming pared 2 bases from V and 2 bases from J, leaving 12 bases between. The CDR3 reads CASSLFAGNTNEKLFF. DNA for the CDR3: TGTGCCAGCAGCTTATTTGCAGGGAACACTAATGAAAAACTGTTTTTT.

This clonotype turned up a few times. The chain combines TRBV9 with TRBJ1-2; tentatively, D is TRBD1 (5 bases). Germline lookup yields CDR1 SGDLS and CDR2 YYNGEE. The length of the CDR3 is 14 residues. The germline V and J ends were trimmed by 0 bases and 4 bases, with 10 bases remaining between them. This chain's CDR3 is CASSVGVGAYGYTF. CDR3 in DNA: TGTGCCAGCAGCGTAGGGGTAGGGGCCTATGGCTACACCTTC.

This clonotype was detected only a few times. The chain uses TRBV9 and TRBJ1-4; 9 nucleotides line up with TRBD1. Germline-derived CDR1 and CDR2 are SGDLS and YYNGEE. This CDR3 is 15 amino acids long. V lost 3 bases and J lost 3; bases outside the gene matches: 3. In nucleotides, the CDR3 is TGTGCCAGCAGCGCACAGGGGGCGTCTAATGAAAAACTGTTTTTT. This gives the protein CASSAQGASNEKLFF.

The J gene is TRBJ1-1, the V gene TRBV5-1; 10 bases align to TRBD1. With 6 bases clipped from V and 6 bases from J, the junction kept 5 bases outside the gene matches. The CDR3 length is 13 residues. The germline V gene has CDR1 SGHRS and CDR2 YFSETQ. CDR3 residues: CASNFGQGAEAFF. CDR3 DNA: TGCGCCAGCAATTTTGGACAGGGGGCTGAAGCTTTCTTT.